These 28 T cell receptor beta chains share one sample of origin, sequenced in a study of Ad26.COV2.S vaccination and SARS-CoV-2 variants. Data came from immunoSEQ multiplex PCR; TCRdb stores just in-frame clones and leaves some out. The data contain some 450,000 clones, 80% to 95% of them singletons. The sample's treatment: over 15 received Ad26.COV2.S at low or high dose, single or two shots; about 5 received placebo; per-sample allocation not given. At day 63 after the first vaccine or placebo injection, samples were drawn. The source was peripheral blood, collected in a trial of Ad26.COV2.S vaccine versus placebo. These receptors were collected from a person aged 18-65 years who received the Ad26.COV2.S COVID-19 vaccine or a placebo.

This rearrangement joins TRBV7-2 to TRBJ2-1; TRBD2 agrees at 7 bases. CDR3 length: 15 amino acids. Germline-derived CDR1 and CDR2 are SGHTA and FQGNSA. The V gene end was trimmed by 5 bases and the J gene end by 8 bases; junction bases not matched to a gene: 12. CDR3: CASSRQGGRMDEQFF. The CDR3 DNA reads as TGTGCCAGCAGCCGCCAGGGCGGGAGAATGGATGAGCAGTTCTTC.

V gene TRBV28 combines with J gene TRBJ2-5; D is uncertain. V was cut by 10 bases and J by 1 base, with 13 bases left in between. The CDR3 has 13 residues. Germline-derived CDR1 and CDR2 are MDHEN and SYDVKM. This CDR3 reads CATLGSLQETQYF. CDR3 sequence (DNA): TGTGCCACGTTAGGTAGCCTCCAAGAGACCCAGTACTTC. The full variable domain, with the rest looked up from reference TRBV28 and TRBJ2-5, is DVKVTQSSRYLVKRTGEKVFLECVQDMDHENMFWYRQDPGLGLRLIYFSYDVKMKEKGDIPEGYSVSREKKERFSLILESASTNQTSMYLCATLGSLQETQYFGPGTRLLVL.

The chain couples TRBV9 to TRBJ2-7; 7 bases line up with TRBD1. The CDR3 spans 12 residues. Per the germline V gene, CDR1 is SGDLS and CDR2 is YYNGEE. The V segment lost 4 bases and the J segment 9 bases; nucleotides outside the gene matches: 7. The CDR3 bases are TGTGCCAGCAGCCCGACAGGGAAGGGGCAGTACTTC. Protein sequence: CASSPTGKGQYF.

J is TRBJ1-1 and V is TRBV19, with TRBD1 as a possible D gene (6 bases). Per germline, CDR1 LNHDA and CDR2 SQIVND (reference sequence). Trimming stripped 10 bases from V and 0 bases from J, with 12 bases between. This CDR3 spans 13 amino acids. CDR3 in DNA: TGTGCCACGTCACAGGGAATGAACACTGAAGCTTTCTTT. Its protein product is CATSQGMNTEAFF.

The chain combines TRBV11-2 with TRBJ2-7; either TRBD1 or TRBD2 may fit D (7 bases each). V lost 5 bases to trimming and J lost 3 bases, with 26 bases between them. Germline CDR1 is SGHAT and CDR2 is FQNNGV. The CDR3 covers 18 residues. In DNA form, the CDR3 reads TGTGCCAGCAGCCCAGGGGGGGGCATCTCAAGTTTTGACTACGAGCAGTACTTC. Amino acids: CASSPGGGISSFDYEQYF.

The rearrangement links TRBV7-2 to TRBJ2-7; 8 bases line up with TRBD1. Trimming at V came to 5 bases and at J to 3 bases, leaving 3 bases not matched to a gene. The length of the CDR3 is 13 residues. The germline CDR1 and CDR2 sequences are SGHTA and FQGNSA. CDR3 in DNA: TGTGCCAGCAGCGCAACAGGGGGCTACGAGCAGTACTTC. The encoded protein is CASSATGGYEQYF.

This clone appeared once. The junction and the germline gene differ at one end; a read error may be behind it. The chain combines TRBV11-2 with TRBJ2-3; D is uncertain. The germline V gene encodes CDR1 SGHAT and CDR2 FQNNGV. There are 13 residues in the CDR3. The CDR3 protein is CASNLVRTDTQYF. The CDR3 DNA reads TGTGCCAGCAACTTAGTCCGAACAGATACGCAGTATTTT.

This clone was observed a few times. CDR3 sequence reads: CASTGTAVPSYEQYF. The DNA for the CDR3 is TGTGCCAGCACTGGGACAGCGGTCCCCTCCTACGAGCAGTACTTC. The chain recombines TRBV2 with TRBJ2-7; 7 bases fit TRBD1. The CDR3 has 15 amino acids. Germline lookup yields CDR1 SNHLY and CDR2 FYNNEI. V was clipped by 7 bases and J by 0 bases; unmatched bases: 9.

The chain is built from TRBV9 and TRBJ2-1; weak D call: TRBD2 (5 bases). V was clipped by 0 bases and J by 6 bases, with 13 bases between them. CDR1 is SGDLS, CDR2 YYNGEE, per germline. The CDR3 is 15 amino acids. The CDR3, as DNA: TGTGCCAGCAGCGTAGGTGCTAGAGGGAGCAATGAGCAGTTCTTC. Translating gives CASSVGARGSNEQFF.

This rearrangement joins TRBV4-3 to TRBJ2-7, with 9 bases matching TRBD1. Germline V CDR1 and CDR2: LGHNA, YSLEER. The CDR3 loop spans 14 amino acids. Trimming cost V 5 bases and J 4 bases; bases outside gene matches: 6. This chain's CDR3 is CASSAGTGWYEQYF. DNA for the CDR3: TGCGCCAGCAGCGCCGGGACAGGGTGGTACGAGCAGTACTTC.

The chain is built from TRBV6-5 and TRBJ1-1; a possible D gene is TRBD1 (6 bases). This CDR3 is 11 amino acids long. The germline V gene encodes CDR1 MNHEY and CDR2 SVGAGI. Trimming left V 6 bases short and J 8 bases short, with 10 bases between. The DNA for the CDR3 is TGTGCCAGCAGCACCGACAGGGAAGCTTTCTTT. The encoded protein is CASSTDREAFF.

Regarding this clone: Other DNA sequences in this specimen translate into the identical CDR3. J is TRBJ1-3 and V is TRBV5-1; tentatively, D is TRBD1 (5 bases). The CDR3 runs 15 residues. CDR1 and CDR2 from the germline V gene are SGHRS and YFSETQ. V dropped 0 bases and J dropped 1 base, with 8 bases sitting between them. The CDR3 loop is CASSLAGASGNTIYF. The CDR3 DNA reads as TGCGCCAGCAGCTTGGCCGGGGCATCTGGAAACACCATATATTTT.

V is TRBV28 and J is TRBJ2-7; 10 bases are shared with TRBD1. The CDR3 sequence is 17 residues long. Trimming at V came to 5 bases and at J to 6 bases, leaving 16 bases not matched to a gene. Germline assignment: CDR1 MDHEN and CDR2 SYDVKM. CDR3: CASSPGGGQGKLSEQYF. The CDR3 nucleotides read TGTGCCAGCAGTCCCGGGGGGGGACAGGGGAAGTTATCCGAGCAGTACTTC. Variable domain in full (rest from reference TRBV28 and TRBJ2-7): DVKVTQSSRYLVKRTGEKVFLECVQDMDHENMFWYRQDPGLGLRLIYFSYDVKMKEKGDIPEGYSVSREKKERFSLILESASTNQTSMYLCASSPGGGQGKLSEQYFGPGTRLTVT.

The chain combines TRBV19 with TRBJ1-6; D possibly corresponds to TRBD1 (5 bases). The CDR3 is 15 amino acids. V shed 5 bases and J shed 5 bases, with 13 bases lying between them. CDR1 is LNHDA and CDR2 is SQIVND in the germline V gene (reference sequence). CDR3 residues: CASSLSRTHNSPLHF. The CDR3 DNA follows: TGTGCCAGTAGTCTCAGCCGGACACATAATTCACCCCTCCACTTT.

The V and J genes are TRBV7-8 and TRBJ2-3, with D perhaps matching TRBD2 (7 bases). The CDR3 spans 17 residues. Trimming left V 6 bases short and J 1 base short, with 20 bases between. Looked up from germline, CDR1 is SGHVS and CDR2 is FQNEAQ. The CDR3 coding sequence is TGTGCCAGCAGTAAAGTCACGGGGGGCTCTGGCACAGATACGCAGTATTTT. As protein: CASSKVTGGSGTDTQYF.

The chain is built from TRBV28 and TRBJ2-3, with D perhaps given as TRBD1 or TRBD2 (5 bases each). The CDR3 is 14 amino acids. Per the germline V gene, CDR1 is MDHEN and CDR2 is SYDVKM. The V and J ends lost 6 bases and 1 base respectively, with 11 bases between them. The CDR3 reads CASRQVGGTDTQYF. In DNA form, the CDR3 reads TGTGCCAGCAGACAGGTCGGGGGCACAGATACGCAGTATTTT.

The chain recombines TRBV7-2 with TRBJ2-7; TRBD2 might be the D (6 bases). CDR1 SGHTA and CDR2 FQGNSA come from the germline V gene. Trimming took off 2 bases at V and 2 bases at J, with 10 bases between the two ends. The CDR3 length is 14 residues. The CDR3 spells CASSLLRGPYEQYF. DNA for the CDR3: TGTGCCAGCAGCTTATTGCGGGGACCCTACGAGCAGTACTTC.

The J gene is TRBJ1-6, the V gene TRBV2; a possible D gene is TRBD1 (6 bases). The germline gives CDR1 SNHLY, CDR2 FYNNEI. CDR3 length: 13 residues. Trimming removed 5 bases from V and 7 bases from J, with 9 bases in between. The CDR3 DNA reads as TGTGCCAGCAGTAGGGACACGAATTCACCCCTCCACTTT. It translates to CASSRDTNSPLHF.

This chain uses TRBV5-1 with TRBJ2-6; D is unclear. CDR1 is SGHRS and CDR2 is YFSETQ in the germline V gene. V gave up 1 base and J gave up 0 bases, with 8 bases separating them. This CDR3 is built from 16 residues. DNA of the CDR3: TGCGCCAGCAGCTTGATCGGGTCCTCTGGGGCCAACGTCCTGACTTTC. Its translation: CASSLIGSSGANVLTF.

This clone was seen a single time. The V call is TRBV7-2, the J call TRBJ2-7, with TRBD2 matching over 12 bases. Unmatched junction bases numbered 10, after V lost 1 base and J lost 9 bases. There are 16 residues in the CDR3. CDR1 is SGHTA, CDR2 FQGNSA, per germline. The CDR3 sequence is CASSLGMPSGGEWQYF. The DNA for the CDR3 is TGTGCCAGCAGCTTAGGAATGCCTAGCGGGGGGGAATGGCAGTACTTC.

The gene calls are TRBV13 and TRBJ2-2; D unclear. The CDR3 contains 12 residues. Deletions cut 2 bases from V and 2 bases from J, with 0 bases between. Germline V gene lookup returns CDR1 PRHDT and CDR2 FYEKMQ (reference sequence). CDR3 nucleotides: TGTGCCAGCAGCTTAAACACCGGGGAGCTGTTTTTT. Encoded protein: CASSLNTGELFF. The variable domain in full, completed from reference TRBV13 and TRBJ2-2, reads AAGVIQSPRHLIKEKRETATLKCYPIPRHDTVYWYQQGPGQDPQFLISFYEKMQSDKGSIPDRFSAQQFSDYHSELNMSSLELGDSALYFCASSLNTGELFFGEGSRLTVL.

The chain recombines TRBV6-2 or TRBV6-3 with TRBJ2-1, with 9 bases identical to TRBD2. Trimming took 4 bases from V and 4 from J; bases not matched to a gene: 8. The CDR3 extends over 16 amino acids. CDR1 MNHEY and CDR2 SVGEGT come from the germline V gene. The CDR3 spells CASSFTSGLLYNEQFF. Here the CDR3 DNA reads TGTGCCAGCAGTTTTACTAGCGGGCTATTATACAATGAGCAGTTCTTC.

The J gene is TRBJ1-2, the V gene TRBV11-2; no firm D call. Germline values: CDR1 SGHAT, CDR2 FQNNGV. CDR3 length: 12 residues. V lost 2 bases, J lost 7 bases, and 8 bases lay in between. This chain's CDR3 is CASSLLGFGYTF. In DNA, the CDR3 is TGTGCCAGCAGCTTACTAGGGTTTGGCTACACCTTC.

The rearrangement uses TRBV19 and TRBJ1-1, with 7 positions matching TRBD1. Germline CDR1 LNHDA, CDR2 SQIVND (reference sequence). The trim removed 8 bases at V and 6 bases at J, leaving 6 bases unmatched. The CDR3 contains 12 residues. The chain's CDR3 is CASVDREPEAFF. The CDR3 DNA sequence: TGTGCCAGTGTCGACAGGGAACCTGAAGCTTTCTTT.

The rearrangement links TRBV6-2 or TRBV6-3 to TRBJ2-1; perhaps D is TRBD1 or TRBD2 (5 bases each). With 6 bases removed from V and 8 bases from J, the gap between germline ends came to 8 bases. This CDR3 is 11 amino acids long. The V gene's germline CDR1 is MNHEY and CDR2 SVGEGT. The CDR3 DNA follows: TGTGCCAGCAGCCCGGGGCATGAGCAGTTCTTC. Amino acids: CASSPGHEQFF.

The rearrangement joins TRBV30 to TRBJ1-2; D is uncertain. CDR3 length: 11 amino acids. Germline V gives CDR1 GTSNPN, CDR2 SVGIG (reference sequence). Trimming removed 5 bases at V and 4 bases at J, with 8 bases between. Here the CDR3 DNA reads TGTGCCTGGTCGAGGGCCTATGGCTACACCTTC. Translated: CAWSRAYGYTF.

The sample holds one count of this clone. This chain joins TRBV7-8 and TRBJ1-2; D unresolved. The germline gives CDR1 SGHVS, CDR2 FQNEAQ. The CDR3 has 16 amino acids. Trimming removed 4 bases at V and 5 bases at J, with 20 bases between. The CDR3 nucleotides are TGTGCCAGCAGCTCCCAGAGGGCCCCCTTAGGGTATGGCTACACCTTC. Its translation: CASSSQRAPLGYGYTF.

CDR3 sequence reads: CASSLPSGQRRTDTQYF. CDR3 in DNA: TGCGCCAGCAGCTTACCTTCGGGACAGAGGCGCACAGATACGCAGTATTTT. The J gene is TRBJ2-3, the V gene TRBV5-1, with TRBD1 identical over 7 bases. Germline loops: CDR1 SGHRS, CDR2 YFSETQ. V lost 2 bases and J lost 1; bases outside the gene matches: 10. There are 17 residues in the CDR3.